This T cell receptor beta chain was sequenced for a study of human T cells and chemical hapten exposure. MiXCR was run by TCRdb on the RACE reads, yielding one entry per CDR3 protein. The sample records 99,000 or so distinct CDR3 sequences, around 35% being singletons. The time point was: patch test 3, about 24 weeks after DPC sensitization. Treatment: therapeutic diphenylcyclopropenone sensitization with weekly scalp DPC. The CDR3 extends over 12 amino acids. V was pared by 6 bases and J by 7 bases, with 13 bases between. Germline V CDR1 and CDR2: MNHNY, SVGAGI (reference sequence). This TCR derives from a man in his forties with alopecia areata. Some clones in this sample may be carry-over from other donors' samples. The material was whole blood, obtained in connection with sensitization to the hapten diphenylcyclopropenone (DPC). The V gene is TRBV6-6, the J gene TRBJ2-7, with D possibly being TRBD1 or TRBD2 (5 bases each). The CDR3 region has the DNA TGTGCCAGCAGCGGGACGAGTTGGGAGCAGTACTTC. Translated, it gives CASSGTSWEQYF.